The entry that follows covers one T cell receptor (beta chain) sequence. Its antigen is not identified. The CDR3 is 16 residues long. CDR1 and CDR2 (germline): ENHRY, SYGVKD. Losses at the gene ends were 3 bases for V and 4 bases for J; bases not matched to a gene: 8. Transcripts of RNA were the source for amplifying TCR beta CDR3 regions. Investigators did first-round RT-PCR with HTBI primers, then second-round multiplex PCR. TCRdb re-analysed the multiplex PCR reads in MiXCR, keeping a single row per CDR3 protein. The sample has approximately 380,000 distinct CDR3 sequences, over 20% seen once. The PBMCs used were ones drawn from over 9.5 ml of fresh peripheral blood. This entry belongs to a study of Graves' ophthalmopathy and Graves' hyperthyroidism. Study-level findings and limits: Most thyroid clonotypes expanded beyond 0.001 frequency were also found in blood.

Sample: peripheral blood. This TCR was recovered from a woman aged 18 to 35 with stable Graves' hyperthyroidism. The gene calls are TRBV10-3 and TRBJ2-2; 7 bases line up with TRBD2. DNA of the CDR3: TGTGCCATCAGTGATGGAGGCGGGAGCGTCACCGGGGAGCTGTTTTTT. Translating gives CAISDGGGSVTGELFF.